The rows below give T cell receptor beta chains drawn from one sample of a study of identical twins. TCRdb re-called the 5' RACE reads through MiXCR, storing one row per CDR3 protein. Here the sample spans fewer than 500,000 distinct CDR3 sequences, roughly an eighth being singletons. The same sample was also used in a study of yellow fever vaccine responses in identical twins.

The sample comprised CD4+ T cells sorted from blood. The receptor set was obtained from a woman aged 18-35 years in good health. Each CDR3 is given with its conserved first and last residue. D genes are given only for firm matches. Clone size is not always given. Where it is, it says once, few, many or a class for expanded clones.

v_call,clone_size,d_call,j_call,cdr3_aa,cdr3_nt
TRBV20-1,.,.,TRBJ1-3,CSALPFSGNTIYF,TGCAGTGCTCTTCCGTTCTCTGGAAACACCATATATTTT
TRBV7-2,.,.,TRBJ2-2,CASSPPGVSTGELFF,TGTGCCAGCAGCCCACCGGGGGTTTCCACCGGGGAGCTGTTTTTT
TRBV28,.,.,TRBJ2-7,CASSLRPEAQYF,TGTGCCAGCAGTTTACGGCCTGAAGCGCAGTACTTC
TRBV6-2/TRBV6-3,few,.,TRBJ2-3,CASTHPPGLNTDTQYF,TGTGCCAGCACCCACCCCCCCGGACTGAACACAGATACGCAGTATTTT
TRBV2,few,.,TRBJ1-4,CASYPGDGKLFF,TGTGCCTCGTACCCGGGGGATGGAAAACTGTTTTTT
TRBV18,few,TRBD1,TRBJ2-3,CASSPLGQGNTDTQYF,TGTGCCAGCTCACCACTCGGACAGGGGAACACAGATACGCAGTATTTT
TRBV5-5,.,TRBD2,TRBJ2-2,CASRKGLAGMGGTGELFF,TGTGCCAGCAGGAAGGGACTAGCGGGTATGGGCGGCACCGGGGAGCTGTTTTTT
TRBV5-1,few,TRBD1,TRBJ2-7,CASSLVGTGLAYEQYF,TGCGCCAGCAGCTTGGTCGGGACAGGGTTGGCCTACGAGCAGTACTTC
TRBV12-3/TRBV12-4,many,.,TRBJ1-4,CASSPPKDRGEKLFF,TGTGCCAGCAGTCCCCCGAAGGATCGGGGAGAAAAACTGTTTTTT
TRBV12-3/TRBV12-4,few,TRBD1,TRBJ1-1,CASSPDRGLRTEAFF,TGTGCCAGCAGTCCTGACAGGGGCCTAAGAACTGAAGCTTTCTTT
TRBV4-3,.,.,TRBJ1-4,CASSQDVGDATNEKLFF,TGCGCCAGCAGCCAAGACGTCGGAGACGCAACTAATGAAAAACTGTTTTTT
TRBV2,.,.,TRBJ2-3,CASRTSADTQYF,TGTGCCAGCAGAACCAGCGCAGATACGCAGTATTTT
TRBV5-1,many,.,TRBJ2-1,CASSLAPGSSYNEQFF,TGCGCCAGCAGCTTGGCTCCGGGCAGTTCCTACAATGAGCAGTTCTTC
TRBV27,few,TRBD2,TRBJ2-1,CASSSTTSGGSYNEQFF,TGTGCCAGCAGTTCTACGACTAGCGGGGGCTCCTACAATGAGCAGTTCTTC
TRBV18,.,.,TRBJ1-1,CASSPLLGASTEAFF,TGTGCCAGCTCACCACTGTTGGGGGCGAGTACTGAAGCTTTCTTT
TRBV6-6,.,.,TRBJ1-1,CASKGRDGSEAFF,TGTGCCAGCAAGGGCCGGGACGGGAGTGAAGCTTTCTTT
TRBV6-2/TRBV6-3,once,.,TRBJ2-2,CVSGVVTGELFF,TGCGTGTCCGGGGTTGTCACCGGGGAGCTGTTTTTT
TRBV2,few,.,TRBJ1-5,CASSESGGHQPQHF,TGTGCCAGCAGTGAATCGGGGGGCCATCAGCCCCAGCATTTT
TRBV24-1,.,TRBD1,TRBJ2-5,CATSDRRPDRGRETQYF,TGTGCCACCAGTGACCGACGGCCGGACAGGGGGCGAGAGACCCAGTACTTC
TRBV5-1,.,.,TRBJ2-7,CASSLMADSSYEQYF,TGCGCCAGCAGCTTGATGGCGGATAGCTCCTACGAGCAGTACTTC
TRBV11-2,.,.,TRBJ2-3,CASSLQGKDTQYF,TGTGCCAGCAGCTTACAGGGAAAAGATACGCAGTATTTT
TRBV7-7,.,.,TRBJ2-7,CASSLEPGYEQYF,TGTGCTAGCAGCTTAGAACCAGGCTACGAGCAGTACTTC
TRBV20-1,once,TRBD2,TRBJ2-2,CSAAGERSGELFF,TGCAGTGCGGCGGGAGAACGTTCCGGGGAGCTGTTTTTT
TRBV21-1,few,.,TRBJ2-3,CASSKGGRGRLSTDTQYF,TGTGCCAGCAGCAAAGGGGGCAGGGGGAGGCTAAGCACAGATACGCAGTATTTT